The 20 T cell receptor beta chains listed next were all sequenced from one sample in a study of OX40 agonist ivuxolimab in advanced cancers. This table comes from immunoSEQ multiplex PCR, and its TCRdb copy is limited to in-frame clones, with some not included. The table lists about 100,000 clones, around nine tenths of them singletons. The specimen was CD4+ or CD8+ T cells sorted from blood, collected in a trial of the OX40 agonist ivuxolimab. The source of these receptors is an adult with an advanced solid tumor such as melanoma, head and neck, liver or kidney cancer.

The chain has TRBV4-1 and TRBJ1-3; no clear D. Germline lookup yields CDR1 MGHRA and CDR2 YSYEKL. Trimming removed 0 bases at V and 2 bases at J, with 11 bases between. The CDR3 is made up of 16 amino acids. The CDR3 region is CASSQDRPAAGNTIYF. As DNA, the CDR3 is TGCGCCAGCAGCCAAGATAGGCCGGCGGCTGGAAACACCATATATTTT.

This rearrangement joins TRBV19 to TRBJ1-1, with D perhaps matching TRBD1 (6 bases). Germline loops: CDR1 LNHDA, CDR2 SQIVND (reference sequence). V was cut by 5 bases and J by 2 bases, with 18 bases left in between. The CDR3 covers 16 residues. The DNA for the CDR3 is TGTGCCAGTAGTTTTACCCCGACAGGAGCTAACACTGAAGCTTTCTTT. It encodes CASSFTPTGANTEAFF.

V gene TRBV7-9 combines with J gene TRBJ2-7; 10 nucleotides match TRBD2. This CDR3 region has 15 residues. J gave up 2 bases and V 4 bases, and 5 bases lay outside the gene matches. Germline lookup yields CDR1 SEHNR and CDR2 FQNEAQ (reference sequence). CDR3 region: CASSSTSGDTYEQYF. CDR3 sequence (DNA): TGTGCCAGCAGCTCTACTAGCGGGGATACCTACGAGCAGTACTTC.

This clone was counted once. The chain is built from TRBV5-1 and TRBJ1-5, with 7 bases matching TRBD1. Germline loops: CDR1 SGHRS, CDR2 YFSETQ. This CDR3 is built from 15 residues. V lost 4 bases and J lost 2; bases outside the gene matches: 6. CDR3 in DNA: TGCGCCAGCAGCCCCGGACAGGTTGGCAATCAGCCCCAGCATTTT. As protein: CASSPGQVGNQPQHF.

Only one count was recorded for this clone. This sequence joins TRBV7-9 and TRBJ2-7; D ambiguous. Trimming shortened V by 1 base and J by 5 bases, and 12 bases separated the two germline ends. Per the germline V gene, CDR1 is SEHNR and CDR2 is FQNEAQ (reference sequence). The CDR3 loop spans 14 amino acids. DNA for the CDR3: TGTGCCAGCAGCTTAGAGGGAACTACCGACGAGCAGTACTTC. Encoded protein: CASSLEGTTDEQYF.

V is TRBV30 and J is TRBJ1-6; D uncertain. Germline V lookup: CDR1 GTSNPN, CDR2 SVGIG (reference sequence). Trimming stripped 4 bases from V and 2 bases from J, with 6 bases between. CDR3 length equals 13 residues. CDR3 in DNA: TGTGCCTGGAACCCCCCCTATAATTCACCCCTCCACTTT. Amino acid sequence: CAWNPPYNSPLHF.

The CDR3 DNA follows: TGTGCCAGCAGCCAGAGCCAGATACTTAGGGAGACCCAGTACTTC. This codes for CASSQSQILRETQYF. The J gene is TRBJ2-5, the V gene TRBV7-2; D uncertain. Germline CDR1 SGHTA, CDR2 FQGNSA. This CDR3 contains 15 residues. The V gene lost 5 bases and the J gene lost 5 bases, with 18 bases spanning the gap.

The J gene is TRBJ2-3, the V gene TRBV5-1; a weak D match, TRBD1 (6 bases). Trimming cost V 4 bases and J 5 bases, with 20 bases left between them. Per the germline V gene, CDR1 is SGHRS and CDR2 is YFSETQ. The CDR3 totals 16 residues. The CDR3 nucleotides are TGCGCCAGCAGCAAATTTGGGGGACACGACAAAGATACGCAGTATTTT. It specifies CASSKFGGHDKDTQYF.

The rearrangement uses TRBV6-1 and TRBJ2-5; D unresolved. The CDR3 has 11 amino acids. The ends were cut back, 6 bases at V and 6 bases at J, with 8 bases in the middle. Germline CDR1 and CDR2: MNHNS and SASEGT. In nucleotides, the CDR3 is TGTGCCAGCAGCTCCTCCCAGACCCAGTACTTC. This sequence encodes CASSSSQTQYF.

V usage is TRBV6-1 and J usage is TRBJ1-4; D unresolved. Germline V lookup: CDR1 MNHNS, CDR2 SASEGT. Trimming pared 4 bases from V and 6 bases from J, leaving 15 bases between. CDR3 length: 15 residues. The CDR3 nucleotides are TGTGCCAGCAGTGCTACGGGAGCGGCGGATGAAAAACTGTTTTTT. It yields the protein CASSATGAADEKLFF.

This chain links TRBV4-3 with TRBJ1-6; D remains ambiguous. CDR1 is LGHNA and CDR2 is YSLEER in the germline V gene. Trimming cost V 0 bases and J 7 bases, with 10 bases left between them. CDR3 length: 15 amino acids. CDR3 region: CASSQDEGSNSPLHF. The CDR3, as DNA: TGCGCCAGCAGCCAAGATGAAGGGAGCAATTCACCCCTCCACTTT.

As regards this clone: The sample contains more than one DNA sequence encoding this CDR3. CDR3 protein: CASSPPGDYEQYF. CDR3 bases: TGTGCCAGCTCACCGCCAGGGGACTACGAGCAGTACTTC. The chain joins TRBV18 to TRBJ2-7; weak D call: TRBD1 (6 bases). V was trimmed by 3 bases and J by 3 bases, leaving 9 bases between them. The CDR3 covers 13 residues. CDR1 is KGHSH and CDR2 is LQKENI in the germline V gene.

This chain links TRBV27 with TRBJ2-1, with a possible D match to TRBD2 (5 bases). The V gene lost 8 bases and the J gene lost 0 bases, with 11 bases spanning the gap. The germline V gene encodes CDR1 MNHEY and CDR2 SMNVEV (reference sequence). The CDR3 spans 14 residues. CDR3 DNA sequence: TGTGCCAGCCGGGGTGGTCCCTCCTACAATGAGCAGTTCTTC. Its protein is CASRGGPSYNEQFF.

The chain has TRBV7-8 and TRBJ1-3; no firm D call. The CDR3 sequence is 16 residues long. V shed 2 bases and J shed 0 bases, with 11 bases lying between them. CDR1 SGHVS and CDR2 FQNEAQ come from the germline V gene. CDR3 amino acids: CASSLRTWGSGNTIYF. The CDR3 region has the DNA TGTGCCAGCAGCTTAAGGACCTGGGGCTCTGGAAACACCATATATTTT. The full variable domain, with the rest looked up from reference TRBV7-8 and TRBJ1-3, is GAGVSQSPRYKVAKRGQDVALRCDPISGHVSLFWYQQALGQGPEFLTYFQNEAQLDKSGLPSDRFFAERPEGSVSTLKIQRTQQEDSAVYLCASSLRTWGSGNTIYFGEGSWLTVV.

The chain joins TRBV19 to TRBJ1-3; no definite D call. CDR3 length: 13 amino acids. The V gene lost 6 bases and the J gene lost 1 base, with 7 bases spanning the gap. The germline V gene has CDR1 LNHDA and CDR2 SQIVND (reference sequence). CDR3 region: CASRNLSGNTIYF. Written as DNA, the CDR3 is TGTGCCAGTAGGAATTTGTCTGGAAACACCATATATTTT.

This clone was picked up one time. V gene TRBV11-2 combines with J gene TRBJ2-3; 8 nucleotides line up with TRBD2. Trimming took 2 bases from V and 4 from J; bases not matched to a gene: 5. The germline gives CDR1 SGHAT, CDR2 FQNNGV. The CDR3 loop spans 15 amino acids. This CDR3 reads CASSLRSGGADTQYF. In DNA, the CDR3 is TGTGCCAGCAGCTTACGGTCGGGGGGGGCAGATACGCAGTATTTT.

This clone came up once. The DNA for the CDR3 is TGTGCCAGCAGAGGGCCCGGAAACACCATATATTTT. It translates to CASRGPGNTIYF. The chain employs TRBV6-5 and TRBJ1-3; D unresolved. The CDR3 covers 12 residues. V lost 6 bases and J 4 bases, leaving 7 bases between the germline ends. Germline CDR1 reads MNHEY; CDR2 reads SVGAGI.

Only a few counts were recorded for this clone. This chain joins TRBV27 and TRBJ2-5; the D is unclear. Trimming removed 5 bases at V and 4 bases at J, with 11 bases between. This CDR3 is built from 13 residues. CDR1 MNHEY and CDR2 SMNVEV come from the germline V gene (reference sequence). The CDR3 bases are TGTGCCAGCAGTCCCCGCACCCGAGAGACCCAGTACTTC. Protein: CASSPRTRETQYF.

The chain has TRBV18 and TRBJ1-1, with D maybe TRBD1 (5 bases). V was pared by 5 bases and J by 1 base, with 8 bases between. Germline values: CDR1 KGHSH, CDR2 LQKENI. This CDR3 region has 13 residues. The CDR3 DNA reads TGTGCCAGCTCAACTGGACAGAACACTGAAGCTTTCTTT. Translating it yields CASSTGQNTEAFF.

This clone was found a few times. This rearrangement joins TRBV9 to TRBJ2-7, with 8 bases fitting TRBD2. The CDR3 spans 20 residues. The junction had 20 bases not matched to a gene; V was cut back by 0 bases and J by 3 bases. CDR1 is SGDLS and CDR2 is YYNGEE in the germline V gene. Here the CDR3 reads CASSVVSGGRGKGRSYEQYF. The CDR3 nucleotides are TGTGCCAGCAGCGTAGTATCGGGAGGGAGAGGGAAAGGTCGAAGCTACGAGCAGTACTTC.